These T cell receptor beta chains were read from a single sample in a study of tumor-infiltrating lymphocytes in primary liver carcinoma. TCRdb re-called the multiplex PCR reads through MiXCR, storing one row per CDR3 protein. The sample lists fewer than 250,000 distinct CDR3 sequences, over 80% occurring once. Sample: tumor tissue from primary liver carcinoma. The receptors originated from a man in his forties with primary liver carcinoma and hepatitis B virus infection. The CDR3 runs from the conserved cysteine through the conserved F or W. The D gene is left open where the match is weak. Clone size, where shown, is once, few, many, or a class for clones that have expanded.

v_gene,j_gene,len,abundance,d_gene,CDR3aa,CDR3nt
TRBV29-1,TRBJ2-3,13,many,.,CSVGLGSTDTQYF,TGCAGCGTGGGCTTAGGAAGCACAGATACGCAGTATTTT
TRBV28,TRBJ2-7,15,.,TRBD1,CASIAYGTENYEQYF,TGTGCCAGCATCGCCTATGGGACAGAGAACTACGAGCAGTACTTC
TRBV2,TRBJ2-7,13,once,.,CASISGVAYEQYF,TGTGCCAGCATCTCAGGGGTTGCCTACGAGCAGTACTTC
TRBV28,TRBJ2-6,19,.,.,CASSTPGQLDYYGANVLTF,TGTGCCAGCAGTACACCGGGACAACTGGACTACTATGGGGCCAACGTCCTGACTTTC
TRBV6-2/TRBV6-3,TRBJ1-5,14,.,TRBD1,CASSSNRGGQPQHF,TGTGCCAGCAGTTCGAACAGGGGGGGTCAGCCCCAGCATTTT
TRBV10-3,TRBJ2-1,16,.,TRBD2,CASSQTSGGPYNEQFF,TGTGCCAGCAGCCAAACTAGCGGGGGGCCCTACAATGAGCAGTTCTTC
TRBV11-2,TRBJ2-7,14,.,.,CASSYNRNSYEQYF,TGTGCCAGCAGCTATAACAGAAACTCCTATGAGCAGTATTTC
TRBV6-1,TRBJ1-4,18,.,.,CASCKIPPNRVTNEKLFF,TGTGCCAGCTGTAAGATACCACCGAACAGGGTAACTAATGAAAAACTGTTTTTT
TRBV11-2,TRBJ2-1,16,.,TRBD2,CASSLVGTSDHNEQLF,TGTGCCAGCAGCTTAGTTGGGACTAGCGACCACAATGAGCAGCTCTTC
TRBV4-2,TRBJ2-3,16,.,TRBD2,CASSGRLAGVTDTQYF,TGTGCCAGCAGCGGGAGACTAGCGGGAGTGACAGATACGCAGTATTTT
TRBV5-1,TRBJ2-4,13,.,.,CASCLGQRDIQYF,TGCGCCAGCTGTTTAGGCCAGAGGGACATTCAGTACTTC
TRBV12-3/TRBV12-4,TRBJ2-1,19,.,.,CASSLEACGSLPSYNELFF,TGTGCCAGCAGTTTAGAAGCTTGCGGGTCGCTGCCCTCCTACAATGAACTGTTCTTC
TRBV2,TRBJ2-1,14,many,.,CASSGLASYNEQFF,TGTGCCAGCAGTGGTTTAGCGTCTTACAATGAGCAGTTCTTC
TRBV28,TRBJ2-3,17,.,.,CASGLEILGPSTDTQYF,TGTGCCAGCGGTTTAGAGATTCTGGGGCCCAGCACAGATACGCAGTATTTT
TRBV7-9,TRBJ2-1,14,.,TRBD2,CASSSSGMSNEQFF,TGTGCCAGCAGTTCTAGCGGGATGAGTAATGAGCAGTTCTTC
TRBV19,TRBJ2-7,15,.,TRBD2,CASNITGTSGSVQYF,TGTGCCAGTAATATAACCGGGACTAGCGGGTCGGTGCAGTACTTC